What follows are 28 T cell receptor beta chains derived from one specimen sequenced in a study of T-cell memory formation after mild COVID-19. Using its own MiXCR run on the 5' RACE reads, TCRdb lists one record per CDR3 protein. This sample has about 130,000 distinct CDR3 sequences, with 5% to 6.5% found just once. The sample taken for sequencing was PBMCs or a T cell subset sorted from them (not recorded which). Receptor source: an adult woman who had mild COVID-19 (a few samples of this study predate the infection). Cell type and time point are not known.

The rearrangement joins TRBV9 to TRBJ1-1; D ambiguous. Per germline, CDR1 SGDLS and CDR2 YYNGEE. V was trimmed by 0 bases and J by 6 bases, leaving 9 bases between them. The CDR3 is 13 amino acids. The CDR3 nucleotides are TGTGCCAGCAGCGTAGGAGGAAGCGCTGAAGCTTTCTTT. It is translated as CASSVGGSAEAFF.

The V call is TRBV14, the J call TRBJ2-7, with TRBD2 matching over 9 bases. V shed 1 base and J 3 bases; nucleotides not matched to a gene: 4. The CDR3 spans 15 residues. CDR1 is SGHDN and CDR2 is FVKESK in the germline V gene. The CDR3 DNA sequence: TGTGCCAGCAGCCAAGTAGCGGGAGCCAACTACGAGCAGTACTTC. This codes for CASSQVAGANYEQYF.

This clonotype was counted ten times or more. The V gene is TRBV18, the J gene TRBJ2-5; D is unclear. CDR1 KGHSH and CDR2 LQKENI come from the germline V gene. The CDR3 extends over 14 amino acids. With 0 bases removed from V and 5 bases from J, the gap between germline ends came to 10 bases. CDR3 coding DNA: TGTGCCAGCTCACCACCGCCCCACAAGGAGACCCAGTACTTC. Translated: CASSPPPHKETQYF.

This clonotype was seen ten or more times. This sequence joins TRBV11-2 and TRBJ2-7; 11 nucleotides align to TRBD1. This CDR3 spans 14 amino acids. With 5 bases clipped from V and 3 bases from J, the junction kept 3 bases outside the gene matches. CDR1 and CDR2 (germline): SGHAT, FQNNGV. In nucleotides, the CDR3 is TGTGCCAGCAGCGCCGGGACAGGGGGCTACGAGCAGTACTTC. This gives the protein CASSAGTGGYEQYF.

In DNA form, the CDR3 reads TGTGCCAGCAGCCAAGCCGGGACAGGGGCGAGAGGGCAGTACTTC. Translated, it gives CASSQAGTGARGQYF. The chain carries TRBV3-1 and TRBJ2-7; 10 positions agree with TRBD1. Germline-derived CDR1 and CDR2 are LGHDT and YNNKEL (reference sequence). The CDR3 is 15 amino acids. Losses at the gene ends were 1 base for V and 9 bases for J; bases not matched to a gene: 9.

This clonotype was seen ten or more times. In DNA, the CDR3 is TGTGCCAGCAGCTTAGAGGGGCTTACAGATACGCAGTATTTT. Protein product: CASSLEGLTDTQYF. This sequence joins TRBV7-9 and TRBJ2-3; a weak D match, TRBD1 (5 bases). The V end was cut by 1 base, the J end by 3 bases, with 8 bases between. Germline CDR1 reads SEHNR; CDR2 reads FQNEAQ (reference sequence). The CDR3 spans 14 residues.

As to this clonotype: A much larger clonotype is one base distant, so this may be a read error. For the CDR3, the DNA is TGTGCCATCAGTGAAAGGGGGAATGCCGGCTACACCTTC. Translation: CAISERGNAGYTF. V usage is TRBV10-3 and J usage is TRBJ1-2; TRBD1 is a possible D gene (6 bases). The CDR3 sequence is 13 residues long. Germline CDR1 and CDR2: ENHRY and SYGVKD. The V end was cut by 3 bases, the J end by 8 bases, with 13 bases between.

Ten or more counts support this clonotype. V and J are TRBV2 and TRBJ2-5; maybe TRBD1 (5 bases). The CDR3 totals 11 residues. V was pared by 5 bases and J by 5 bases, with 6 bases between. Germline V CDR1 and CDR2: SNHLY, FYNNEI. CDR3 nucleotides: TGTGCCAGCAGTCGACAGGAGACCCAGTACTTC. This codes for CASSRQETQYF.

This clonotype was observed many times. The V and J genes are TRBV10-3 and TRBJ2-4; D not resolved. The CDR3 is made up of 16 amino acids. Germline CDR1 and CDR2: ENHRY and SYGVKD. Between the trimmed V and J ends, which lost 2 bases and 0 bases, there was a span of 11 bases. The CDR3 region is CAISEGSLVAKNIQYF. As DNA, the CDR3 is TGTGCCATCAGTGAGGGTAGCCTGGTAGCCAAAAACATTCAGTACTTC.

This clonotype was recorded at least ten times. This chain joins TRBV12-3 or TRBV12-4 and TRBJ1-1; D uncertain. Deletions cut 5 bases from V and 0 bases from J, with 7 bases between. The CDR3 totals 13 residues. CDR3 sequence reads: CASSQDVNTEAFF. The CDR3 DNA is TGTGCCAGCAGTCAGGACGTGAACACTGAAGCTTTCTTT.

This clonotype came up many times. V gene TRBV7-2 combines with J gene TRBJ2-7; D tentatively reads TRBD1 or TRBD2 (5 bases each). The CDR3 sequence is 15 residues long. Germline V gene lookup returns CDR1 SGHTA and CDR2 FQGNSA. Trimming stripped 3 bases from V and 4 bases from J, with 16 bases between. The CDR3 region is CASSLAGTEPYEQYF. DNA of the CDR3: TGTGCCAGCAGCTTGGCCGGGACGGAGCCTTACGAGCAGTACTTC. The variable domain in full, completed from reference TRBV7-2 and TRBJ2-7, reads GAGVSQSPSNKVTEKGKDVELRCDPISGHTALYWYRQSLGQGLEFLIYFQGNSAPDKSGLPSDRFSAERTGGSVSTLTIQRTQQEDSAVYLCASSLAGTEPYEQYFGPGTRLTVT.

This clonotype showed up just a few times. This chain links TRBV7-2 with TRBJ2-1; 9 bases agree with TRBD2. Germline-derived CDR1 and CDR2 are SGHTA and FQGNSA. J was trimmed by 7 bases and V by 1 base; bases with no gene match: 5. The CDR3 extends over 15 amino acids. For the CDR3, the DNA is TGTGCCAGCAGCTTAGGACTAGCGGAGCTAAATGAGCAGTTCTTC. Amino acids: CASSLGLAELNEQFF.

This sequence joins TRBV14 and TRBJ1-3; D is ambiguous. V shed 7 bases and J shed 0 bases, with 10 bases lying between them. The germline V gene encodes CDR1 SGHDN and CDR2 FVKESK. This CDR3 spans 14 amino acids. The CDR3 is CASNHVGSGNTIYF. The CDR3 nucleotides read TGTGCCAGCAATCACGTCGGCTCTGGAAACACCATATATTTT.

The V call is TRBV11-2, the J call TRBJ1-2; D remains ambiguous. Deletions cut 0 bases from V and 0 bases from J, with 17 bases between. There are 18 residues in the CDR3. CDR1 and CDR2 (germline): SGHAT, FQNNGV. The CDR3, as DNA: TGTGCCAGCAGCTTAGATCTCGAAATACGAAGTTCTAACTATGGCTACACCTTC. This encodes CASSLDLEIRSSNYGYTF.

In this sample, this clonotype turned up many times. The J gene is TRBJ2-2, the V gene TRBV7-3; the D gene is possibly TRBD2 (5 bases). V lost 2 bases, J lost 6 bases, and 19 bases lay in between. This CDR3 is built from 17 residues. In germline, CDR1 is SGHTA, CDR2 FQGTGA. DNA of the CDR3: TGTGCCAGCAGCTTACAACCCTCGGCGGGTACGGCCGGGGAGCTGTTTTTT. Its protein product is CASSLQPSAGTAGELFF.

This chain joins TRBV12-3 or TRBV12-4 and TRBJ2-7; D not resolved. This CDR3 is 12 amino acids long. Trimming took off 3 bases at V and 6 bases at J, with 9 bases between the two ends. The CDR3 bases are TGTGCCAGCAGTTTTGAAGTAGGCGAGCAGTACTTC. It codes for CASSFEVGEQYF.

V usage is TRBV14 and J usage is TRBJ2-7; 8 bases are a match to TRBD1. Per the germline V gene, CDR1 is SGHDN and CDR2 is FVKESK. The CDR3 has 14 amino acids. V lost 4 bases and J lost 6; bases outside the gene matches: 8. This CDR3 is CASSPRAGGSEQYF. CDR3 DNA sequence: TGTGCCAGCAGCCCCCGGGCAGGGGGCTCCGAGCAGTACTTC.

This clonotype was observed at least ten times. The chain carries TRBV20-1 and TRBJ2-5; no definite D call. Looked up from germline, CDR1 is DFQATT and CDR2 is SNEGSKA (reference sequence). Trimming left V 2 bases short and J 1 base short, with 5 bases between. CDR3 length: 12 residues. The CDR3, as DNA: TGCAGTGCTAGAAGTGGCCAAGAGACCCAGTACTTC. It specifies CSARSGQETQYF.

The genes are TRBV6-2 or TRBV6-3 and TRBJ1-1; 9 positions match TRBD1. The CDR3 totals 14 residues. Germline V lookup: CDR1 MNHEY, CDR2 SVGEGT. J lost 3 bases, V lost 6 bases, and 5 bases had no gene match. CDR3 coding DNA: TGTGCCAGCAGAACACAGGGGGCGGACACTGAAGCTTTCTTT. Translation gives CASRTQGADTEAFF.

The chain links TRBV7-9 to TRBJ2-5; D is possibly TRBD1 or TRBD2 (6 bases each). Germline assignment: CDR1 SEHNR and CDR2 FQNEAQ (reference sequence). The CDR3 has 14 amino acids. The V end lost 5 bases, the J end lost 4 bases, and 14 bases lay between the germline ends. This CDR3 reads CASSVTGGVETQYF. The DNA for the CDR3 is TGTGCCAGCAGCGTCACCGGGGGCGTAGAGACCCAGTACTTC.

This clonotype was seen many times. The chain employs TRBV7-9 and TRBJ1-1; D is possibly TRBD1 (6 bases). The CDR3 is 15 residues long. From germline, CDR1 is SEHNR and CDR2 FQNEAQ (reference sequence). The V and J ends lost 5 bases and 5 bases respectively, with 18 bases between them. Written as DNA, the CDR3 is TGTGCCAGCAGCCTAGGCCGGGGGCGGGAGACTGAAGCTTTCTTT. It translates to CASSLGRGRETEAFF.

This clonotype turned up a few times. The V call is TRBV29-1, the J call TRBJ1-5; D perhaps matches TRBD1 (5 bases). CDR3 size: 12 residues. Trimming left V 5 bases short and J 2 bases short, with 7 bases between. Germline values: CDR1 SQVTM, CDR2 ANQGSEA. As DNA, the CDR3 is TGCAGCGTTCAGGGAGGCAATCAGCCCCAGCATTTT. It specifies CSVQGGNQPQHF.

This clonotype was counted at least ten times. J is TRBJ1-1 and V is TRBV12-3 or TRBV12-4; a possible D gene is TRBD1 (6 bases). V dropped 5 bases and J dropped 4 bases, with 23 bases sitting between them. There are 17 residues in the CDR3. For the CDR3, the DNA is TGTGCCAGCAGTCAAGGGAGGGGGGGCACCCGTGTCACTGAAGCTTTCTTT. Residues: CASSQGRGGTRVTEAFF.

The V and J genes are TRBV27 and TRBJ2-1; 7 bases fit TRBD2. The CDR3 sequence is 15 residues long. Germline trimming cut 5 bases from V and 7 bases from J; bases unmatched to any gene: 11. Germline assignment: CDR1 MNHEY and CDR2 SMNVEV (reference sequence). The CDR3: CASSPERGLRNEQFF. CDR3 nucleotides: TGTGCCAGCAGTCCAGAGCGGGGCCTGAGGAATGAGCAGTTCTTC.

The rearrangement links TRBV3-1 to TRBJ2-7, with D maybe TRBD1 (6 bases). Between the trimmed V and J ends, which lost 0 bases and 2 bases, there was a span of 17 bases. CDR1 LGHDT and CDR2 YNNKEL come from the germline V gene (reference sequence). CDR3 length: 17 residues. For the CDR3, the DNA is TGTGCCAGCAGCCAAGATCGGAGCAGGGGTGAAGCCTACGAGCAGTACTTC. Translating it yields CASSQDRSRGEAYEQYF.

The chain is built from TRBV7-2 and TRBJ2-1; 8 bases align to TRBD2. Germline V gives CDR1 SGHTA, CDR2 FQGNSA. This CDR3 has 16 amino acids. V was clipped by 5 bases and J by 7 bases; unmatched bases: 13. The DNA of the CDR3 is TGTGCCAGCAGCCATTCCAGCGGGAGCAGGTGGAATGAGCAGTTCTTC. The encoded protein is CASSHSSGSRWNEQFF.

The chain employs TRBV7-8 and TRBJ2-1; 8 bases align to TRBD2. The CDR3 runs to 15 residues. CDR1 and CDR2 (germline): SGHVS, FQNEAQ. V was pared by 4 bases and J by 3 bases, with 5 bases of the junction left unmatched. The DNA for the CDR3 is TGTGCCAGCAGCTACGAGCGGGGGATCTACAATGAGCAGTTCTTC. Translation gives CASSYERGIYNEQFF.

This clonotype was recorded a few times. The chain combines TRBV20-1 with TRBJ2-1; maybe TRBD1 (5 bases). The CDR3 has 14 amino acids. The germline V gene has CDR1 DFQATT and CDR2 SNEGSKA (reference sequence). V gave up 7 bases and J gave up 2 bases, with 15 bases separating them. The CDR3 sequence is CSGLGRGTYNEQFF. CDR3 DNA sequence: TGCAGTGGTTTAGGTAGGGGCACCTACAATGAGCAGTTCTTC.